The present TCR beta chain was sequenced within a study of beta chain features in type 1 diabetes. Sequenced material consisted of expressed TCRB transcripts (all of the isolated RNA was reverse transcribed). The repertoire was sequenced with immunoSEQ multiplex PCR; TCRdb's copy has only in-frame clones and lacks some. Among roughly 350,000 clones listed, roughly 9.6% were seen once. V lost 1 base and J lost 7, with 6 bases in between. The CDR3 loop spans 11 amino acids. Germline CDR1 reads SGHRS; CDR2 reads YFSETQ. In its sample, this clone was seen a few times. The rearrangement uses TRBV5-1 and TRBJ2-7, with D possibly matching TRBD2 (6 bases). This receptor was identified in a woman aged 25-40 years in good health. Input material: naive CD4+ T cells from blood. The CDR3 reads CASSLRGEQYF. CDR3 coding DNA: TGCGCCAGCAGCTTGCGGGGGGAGCAGTACTTC.